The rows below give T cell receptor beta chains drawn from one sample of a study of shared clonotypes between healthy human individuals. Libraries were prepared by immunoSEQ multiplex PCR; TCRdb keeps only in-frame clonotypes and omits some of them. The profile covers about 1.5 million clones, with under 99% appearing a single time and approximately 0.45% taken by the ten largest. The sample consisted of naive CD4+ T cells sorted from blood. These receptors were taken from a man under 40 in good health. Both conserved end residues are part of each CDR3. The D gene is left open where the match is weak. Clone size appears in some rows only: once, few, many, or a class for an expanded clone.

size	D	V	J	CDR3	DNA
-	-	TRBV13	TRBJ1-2	CASSLKGDAALQYGYTF	TGTGCCAGCAGCTTAAAGGGAGACGCGGCACTTCAATATGGCTACACCTTC
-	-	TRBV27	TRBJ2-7	CASSSRQSSYEQYF	TGTGCCAGCAGTTCCCGACAGTCCTCCTACGAGCAGTACTTC
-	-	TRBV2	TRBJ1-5	CASSDEGVQPQHF	TGTGCCAGCAGCGATGAAGGGGTTCAGCCCCAGCATTTT
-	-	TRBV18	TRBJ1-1	CASSRKGVNTEAFF	TGTGCCAGCTCACGGAAGGGGGTGAACACTGAAGCTTTCTTT
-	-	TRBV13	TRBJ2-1	CASSYQGGTYNEQFF	TGTGCCAGCAGTTACCAAGGGGGAACCTACAATGAGCAGTTCTTC
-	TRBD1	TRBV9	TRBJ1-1	CASSPRQGLNTEAFF	TGTGCCAGCAGCCCTCGACAGGGGTTAAACACTGAAGCTTTCTTT
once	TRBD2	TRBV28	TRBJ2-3	CASSRTSPSTDTQYF	TGTGCCAGCAGTCGGACTAGCCCAAGCACAGATACGCAGTATTTT
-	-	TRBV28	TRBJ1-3	CASSSRLLRNTIYF	TGTGCCAGCAGTTCCCGACTCCTAAGAAACACCATATATTTT
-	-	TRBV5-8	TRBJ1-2	CASSLKEVLYGYTF	TGTGCCAGCAGCTTGAAGGAGGTTCTCTATGGCTACACCTTC
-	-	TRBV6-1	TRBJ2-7	CASSENPYEQYF	TGTGCCAGCAGTGAAAATCCCTACGAGCAGTACTTC
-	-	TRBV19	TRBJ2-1	CASTDNMGHYNEQFF	TGTGCCAGTACCGATAACATGGGGCACTACAATGAGCAGTTCTTC
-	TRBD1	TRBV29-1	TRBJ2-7	CSVGTGVGGYEQYF	TGCAGCGTTGGGACAGGGGTTGGTGGCTACGAGCAGTACTTC
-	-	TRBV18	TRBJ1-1	CASSKSQGLVPEAFF	TGTGCCAGCTCAAAATCACAGGGCCTAGTCCCGGAAGCTTTCTTT
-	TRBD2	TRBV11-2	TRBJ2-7	CASSLYPSGRAYEQYF	TGTGCCAGCAGCTTATACCCTAGCGGGAGGGCCTACGAGCAGTACTTC
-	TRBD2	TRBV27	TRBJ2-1	CASSHRRRASGAYNEQFF	TGTGCCAGCAGTCACCGGAGACGGGCTAGCGGGGCCTACAATGAGCAGTTCTTC
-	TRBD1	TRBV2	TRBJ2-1	CASSAGTDINNEQFF	TGTGCCAGCAGTGCCGGGACAGATATTAACAATGAGCAGTTCTTC
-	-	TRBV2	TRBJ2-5	CASRQFQETQYF	TGTGCCAGCAGACAATTCCAAGAGACCCAGTACTTC
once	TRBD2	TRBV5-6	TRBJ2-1	CASSLIAGGPNEQFF	TGTGCCAGCAGCTTGATTGCGGGAGGGCCAAATGAGCAGTTCTTC
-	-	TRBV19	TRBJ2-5	CASSPGSETQYF	TGTGCCAGTAGTCCGGGATCAGAGACCCAGTACTTC
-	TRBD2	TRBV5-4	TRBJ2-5	CASSPGTSGMWGGETQYF	TGTGCCAGCAGTCCCGGGACTAGCGGGATGTGGGGGGGAGAGACCCAGTACTTC
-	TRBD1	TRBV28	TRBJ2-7	CASSFSFSQGFSYEQYF	TGTGCCAGCAGTTTCTCATTCTCACAGGGGTTTTCCTACGAGCAGTACTTC
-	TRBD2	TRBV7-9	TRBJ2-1	CASSLFGRGLSKTYNEQFF	TGTGCCAGCAGCTTATTCGGGAGGGGCCTGTCCAAAACCTACAATGAGCAGTTCTTC
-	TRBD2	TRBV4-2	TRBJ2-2	CASSQTLAREGDTGELFF	TGTGCCAGCAGCCAAACCCTGGCGCGGGAGGGAGACACCGGGGAGCTGTTTTTT
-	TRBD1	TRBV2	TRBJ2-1	CASSEATGGYGEQFF	TGTGCCAGCAGTGAAGCTACAGGGGGCTATGGTGAGCAGTTCTTC
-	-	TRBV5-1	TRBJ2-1	CASSLEYAYNEQFF	TGCGCCAGCAGCTTGGAGTATGCCTACAATGAGCAGTTCTTC
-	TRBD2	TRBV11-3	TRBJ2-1	CASSLALSSGSRNEQFF	TGTGCCAGCAGCTTGGCGCTGTCGAGCGGGAGCAGGAATGAGCAGTTCTTC
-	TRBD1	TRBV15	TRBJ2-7	CATSRVVGTGGHEQYF	TGTGCCACCAGCAGAGTAGTCGGGACAGGGGGCCACGAGCAGTACTTC